The rows below give T cell receptor beta chains drawn from one sample of a study of shared clonotypes between healthy human individuals. Generated by immunoSEQ multiplex PCR, the TCRdb table keeps only in-frame clones and is missing some. The sample includes 2 million to 2.5 million clones, approximately 95% of them seen just once. The specimen was naive CD8+ T cells sorted from blood. The receptors come from a man aged 18-30 years in good health. The CDR3 runs from the conserved cysteine through the conserved F or W. A D gene is named only where the DNA matches it firmly. The size entry is marked missing in some rows and otherwise reads once, few, many or a size class.

D gene: .; J gene: TRBJ2-7; clone size: .; CDR3 length: 12; V gene: TRBV7-9; CDR3 protein: CASSLTGTEQYF; CDR3 DNA: TGTGCCAGCAGCTTAACGGGGACCGAGCAGTACTTC
D gene: .; J gene: TRBJ2-5; clone size: .; CDR3 length: 13; V gene: TRBV5-4; CDR3 protein: CASSRSGGETQYF; CDR3 DNA: TGTGCCAGCAGCCGCAGTGGCGGCGAGACCCAGTACTTC
D gene: .; J gene: TRBJ2-7; clone size: .; CDR3 length: 14; V gene: TRBV13; CDR3 protein: CASSLGGSSYEQYF; CDR3 DNA: TGTGCCAGCAGCTTAGGCGGGTCCAGCTACGAGCAGTACTTC
D gene: TRBD2; J gene: TRBJ2-3; clone size: .; CDR3 length: 17; V gene: TRBV10-3; CDR3 protein: CAISESSGGASTDTQYF; CDR3 DNA: TGTGCCATCAGTGAGTCTAGCGGGGGGGCGAGCACAGATACGCAGTATTTT
D gene: TRBD1; J gene: TRBJ2-2; clone size: .; CDR3 length: 15; V gene: TRBV10-3; CDR3 protein: CAISEGQGHTGELFF; CDR3 DNA: TGTGCCATCAGTGAGGGACAGGGGCACACCGGGGAGCTGTTTTTT
D gene: .; J gene: TRBJ2-5; clone size: once; CDR3 length: 16; V gene: TRBV14; CDR3 protein: CASSQVTQTGQETQYF; CDR3 DNA: TGTGCCAGCAGCCAAGTGACGCAGACAGGTCAAGAGACCCAGTACTTC
D gene: .; J gene: TRBJ2-1; clone size: .; CDR3 length: 15; V gene: TRBV2; CDR3 protein: CARQSPAGPYNEQFF; CDR3 DNA: TGTGCCAGACAAAGCCCGGCGGGACCCTACAATGAGCAGTTCTTC
D gene: .; J gene: TRBJ1-1; clone size: .; CDR3 length: 15; V gene: TRBV5-6; CDR3 protein: CASSLVLGEDTEAFF; CDR3 DNA: TGTGCCAGCAGCTTGGTTTTGGGGGAGGACACTGAAGCTTTCTTT
D gene: .; J gene: TRBJ2-1; clone size: .; CDR3 length: 14; V gene: TRBV14; CDR3 protein: CASTQGGGHNEQFF; CDR3 DNA: TGTGCCAGCACCCAGGGGGGCGGGCACAATGAGCAGTTCTTC
D gene: .; J gene: TRBJ2-5; clone size: .; CDR3 length: 15; V gene: TRBV28; CDR3 protein: CASSLAQGGLETQYF; CDR3 DNA: TGTGCCAGCAGTTTAGCGCAGGGAGGATTGGAGACCCAGTACTTC